This T cell receptor beta chain was found in a study of blood T cells in healthy people across ages. Alongside a J-beta primer mix, a sample-barcoded 5' primer served in a second PCR lasting about 7 to 12 cycles. Tagging of each cDNA molecule was performed by a template-switch adaptor with 12 random nucleotides. TCRdb re-called the 5' RACE reads with MiXCR, one entry per CDR3 protein. Here the sample spans around 780,000 distinct CDR3 sequences, around 50% being singletons. Trimming removed 1 base from V and 0 bases from J, with 3 bases in between. The CDR3 extends over 14 amino acids. This chain joins TRBV12-3 or TRBV12-4 and TRBJ1-4; D gene ambiguous. Sequences were obtained from blood. The TCR was taken from a middle-aged man in good health. The CDR3 loop reads CASSLEATNEKLFF. Here the CDR3 DNA reads TGTGCCAGCAGTTTAGAGGCAACTAATGAAAAACTGTTTTTT.